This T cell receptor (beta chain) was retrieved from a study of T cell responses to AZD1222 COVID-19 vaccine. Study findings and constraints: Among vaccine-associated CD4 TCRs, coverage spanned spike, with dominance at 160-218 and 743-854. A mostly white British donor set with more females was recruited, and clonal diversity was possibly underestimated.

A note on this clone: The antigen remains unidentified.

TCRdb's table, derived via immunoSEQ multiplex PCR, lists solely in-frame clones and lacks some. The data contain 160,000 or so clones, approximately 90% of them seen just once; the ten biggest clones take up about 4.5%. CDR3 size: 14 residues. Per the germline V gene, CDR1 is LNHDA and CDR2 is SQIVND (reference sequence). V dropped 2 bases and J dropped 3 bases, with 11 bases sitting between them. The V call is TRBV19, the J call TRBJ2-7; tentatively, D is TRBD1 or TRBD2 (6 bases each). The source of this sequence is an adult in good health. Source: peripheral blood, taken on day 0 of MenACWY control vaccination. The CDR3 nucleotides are TGTGCCAGTAGTATAACGGGGGCGGTCTACGAGCAGTACTTC. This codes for CASSITGAVYEQYF. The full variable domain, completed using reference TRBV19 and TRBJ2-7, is DGGITQSPKYLFRKEGQNVTLSCEQNLNHDAMYWYRQDPGQGLRLIYYSQIVNDFQKGDIAEGYSVSREKKESFPLTVTSAQKNPTAFYLCASSITGAVYEQYFGPGTRLTVT.